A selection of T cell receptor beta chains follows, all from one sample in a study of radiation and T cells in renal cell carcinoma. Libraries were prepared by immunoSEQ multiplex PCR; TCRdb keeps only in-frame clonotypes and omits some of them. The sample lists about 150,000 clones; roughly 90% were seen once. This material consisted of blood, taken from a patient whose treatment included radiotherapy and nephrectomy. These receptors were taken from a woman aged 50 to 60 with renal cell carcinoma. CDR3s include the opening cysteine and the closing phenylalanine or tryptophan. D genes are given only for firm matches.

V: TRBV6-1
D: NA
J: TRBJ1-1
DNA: TGTGCCAGCATTACGGGACTGAACACTGAAGCTTTCTTT
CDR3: CASITGLNTEAFF

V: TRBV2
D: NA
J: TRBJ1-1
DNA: TGTGCCAGCAGTTCACTCGGGGTGACCCGGAACACTGAAGCTTTCTTT
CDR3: CASSSLGVTRNTEAFF

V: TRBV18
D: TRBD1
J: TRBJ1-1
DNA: TGTGCCAGCTCACCAAACAGGGGCGTCACTGAAGCTTTCTTT
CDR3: CASSPNRGVTEAFF

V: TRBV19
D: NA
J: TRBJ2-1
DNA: TGTGCCAGTACCCCAACTTCGGGCAGTTACAATGAGCAGTTCTTC
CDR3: CASTPTSGSYNEQFF

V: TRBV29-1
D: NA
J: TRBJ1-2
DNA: TGCAGCGCCCTGACAGAAATCGGCTATGGCTACACCTTC
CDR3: CSALTEIGYGYTF

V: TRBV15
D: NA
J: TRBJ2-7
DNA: TGTGCCACCAGCAGAGTCGGGGGACAATACGAGCAGTACTTC
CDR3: CATSRVGGQYEQYF

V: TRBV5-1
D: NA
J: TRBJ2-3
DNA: TGCGCCAGCAGCTTGGAGGGCTCGTCTGATACGCAGTATTTT
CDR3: CASSLEGSSDTQYF

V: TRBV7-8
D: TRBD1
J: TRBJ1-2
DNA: TGTGCCAGCAGCCGGACAGGAAACTTAAACTATGGCTACACCTTC
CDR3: CASSRTGNLNYGYTF

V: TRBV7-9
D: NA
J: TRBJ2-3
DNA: TGTGCCAGCAGCTTAGTCTCGGCAGGGGTAGGGACAGATACGCAGTATTTT
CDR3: CASSLVSAGVGTDTQYF

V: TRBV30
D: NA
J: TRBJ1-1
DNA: TGTGCCTGGAGCTACCGGACCGTGGGGACTTTCTTT
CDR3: CAWSYRTVGTFF

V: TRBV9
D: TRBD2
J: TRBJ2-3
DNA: TGTGCCAGCAGCGCCGGACTAGCAGCCTTCACAGATACGCAGTATTTT
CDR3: CASSAGLAAFTDTQYF

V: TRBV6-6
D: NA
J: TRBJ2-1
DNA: TGTGCCAGCGGTCGAACAGGAAACAATGAGCAGTTCTTC
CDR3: CASGRTGNNEQFF

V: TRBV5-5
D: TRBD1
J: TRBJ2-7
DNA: TGTGCCAGCAGCTTGGGGCAGGGGGTGACCTACGAGCAGTACTTC
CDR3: CASSLGQGVTYEQYF

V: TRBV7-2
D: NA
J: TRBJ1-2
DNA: TGTGCCAGCAGCGACCCCAATAATATGGGCTACACCTTC
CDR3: CASSDPNNMGYTF

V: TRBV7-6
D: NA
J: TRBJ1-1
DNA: TGTGCCAGCAGCCCGCGGGGGGGATGGGGCACTGAAGCTTTCTTT
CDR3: CASSPRGGWGTEAFF